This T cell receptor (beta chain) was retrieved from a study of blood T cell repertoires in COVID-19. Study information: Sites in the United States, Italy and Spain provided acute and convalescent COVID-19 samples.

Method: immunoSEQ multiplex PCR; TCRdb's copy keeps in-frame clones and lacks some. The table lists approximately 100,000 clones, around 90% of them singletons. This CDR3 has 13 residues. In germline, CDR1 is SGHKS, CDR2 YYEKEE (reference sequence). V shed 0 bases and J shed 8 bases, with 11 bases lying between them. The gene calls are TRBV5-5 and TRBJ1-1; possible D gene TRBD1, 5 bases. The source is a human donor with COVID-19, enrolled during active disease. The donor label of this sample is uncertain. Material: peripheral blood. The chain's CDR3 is CASSLEAGLEAFF. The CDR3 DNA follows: TGTGCCAGCAGCTTGGAGGCAGGGCTAGAAGCTTTCTTT.